The T cell receptor beta chain described here comes from a study of blood T cell repertoires in COVID-19. In the study overall: Specimens from acute and convalescent COVID-19 originated in the United States, Italy and Spain. PBMCs, B-cell-depleted T cells, or T cells provided the cDNA or gDNA that made up the material.

This CDR3 comprises 13 residues. Trimming removed 5 bases from V and 6 bases from J; junction bases left unmatched: 3. Germline V gene lookup returns CDR1 SNHLY and CDR2 FYNNEI. Assay: immunoSEQ multiplex PCR; the TCRdb copy retains only in-frame clones and omits some. The sample gives around 250,000 clones, 85% to 90% of which show up once; roughly 5% is in the top ten. Sequencing input: peripheral blood. The V and J genes are TRBV2 and TRBJ1-2; the match to TRBD1 covers 10 bases. This TCR was recovered from a middle-aged woman who had recovered from COVID-19. DNA of the CDR3: TGTGCCAGCAGTCAGGACAGGGGGGATGGCTACACCTTC. Amino acid sequence: CASSQDRGDGYTF.